This TCR beta chain was observed in a study of blood T cell repertoires in COVID-19. Background on the study: The analysed material was cDNA or gDNA that came from T cells, B-cell-depleted T cells, or PBMCs.

V lost 6 bases to trimming and J lost 5 bases, with 10 bases between them. The CDR3 contains 12 residues. Germline loops: CDR1 SGHVS, CDR2 FQNEAQ. Patients of the Seattle cohort, enrolled during active infection, were followed longitudinally. Assay: immunoSEQ multiplex PCR; the TCRdb copy retains only in-frame clones and omits some. The table lists roughly 340,000 clones, 88% of them singletons. The specimen sequenced was peripheral blood. The J gene is TRBJ2-5, the V gene TRBV7-8; D unresolved. This sequence originates from a woman aged 70 to 79 with COVID-19, enrolled during active disease. The chain's CDR3 is CASSYSWETQYF. CDR3 DNA sequence: TGTGCCAGCAGTTATAGCTGGGAGACCCAGTACTTC. The entire variable domain, with the rest obtained from reference TRBV7-8 and TRBJ2-5, is as follows: GAGVSQSPRYKVAKRGQDVALRCDPISGHVSLFWYQQALGQGPEFLTYFQNEAQLDKSGLPSDRFFAERPEGSVSTLKIQRTQQEDSAVYLCASSYSWETQYFGPGTRLLVL.